A selection of T cell receptor beta chains follows, all from one sample in a study of post-analysis software for immune sequencing data. TCRdb recomputed calls from the PCR reads with MiXCR, one row per CDR3 protein. The sample lists more than 450,000 distinct CDR3 sequences, around 36% occurring once. Sequences were obtained from blood. The receptors originated from a girl aged 2-17 years with multiple sclerosis. The CDR3 runs from the conserved cysteine through the conserved F or W. A D gene is named only where the DNA matches it firmly. Size is omitted from some rows. Given values are once, few, many or a class for expanded clones.

>TRBD1|NA|TRBJ2-3|TRBV15
TGTGCCACCAGCAGAGCGGACAGGGTAGGCGCAGATACGCAGTATTTT
CATSRADRVGADTQYF
>NA|NA|TRBJ1-2|TRBV29-1
TGCAGCGTTGTGGGCAGCGCTATCGGCTATGGCTACACCTTC
CSVVGSAIGYGYTF
>NA|NA|TRBJ1-6|TRBV2
TGTGCCAGCAGTTCAGGTGGTATGGGTTCACCCCTCCACTTT
CASSSGGMGSPLHF
>NA|NA|TRBJ2-7|TRBV12-3/TRBV12-4
TGTGCCAGCAGTTTCGGAGCAGGGAAAAACATTCGGTACTTC
CASSFGAGKNIRYF
>TRBD1|few|TRBJ1-1|TRBV27
TGTGCCAGCAGCGGGACAGCCATCATGAACACTGAAGCTTTCTTT
CASSGTAIMNTEAFF
>TRBD1|NA|TRBJ2-1|TRBV11-2
TGTGCCAGCAGCTCGGGACAGGGGCATAATGAGCAGTTCTTC
CASSSGQGHNEQFF
>TRBD1|many|TRBJ2-6|TRBV6-1
TGTGCCAGCGTCGGGACAGTCGGGGCCAACGTCCTGACTTTC
CASVGTVGANVLTF
>NA|NA|TRBJ2-7|TRBV27
TGTGCCAGCAGTTTGGAAGGCGGCAGGGTCCCCTACGAGCAGTACTTC
CASSLEGGRVPYEQYF
>NA|many|TRBJ2-6|TRBV5-1
TGCGCCAGCAGCTTACAGTGGAGCTCTGGGGCCAACGTCCTGACTTTC
CASSLQWSSGANVLTF
>NA|NA|TRBJ2-7|TRBV10-1
TGCGCCAGCAGTGATGTACAGGGAAGGCAGTACTTC
CASSDVQGRQYF
>NA|NA|TRBJ1-5|TRBV4-3
TGCGCCAGCAGCCGAGGACTGCGGGGACCTCCGTATGAGCCCCAGCATTTT
CASSRGLRGPPYEPQHF
>TRBD1|NA|TRBJ1-1|TRBV7-3
TGTGCCAGCAGCTTAACCCGGCCAGACAGGGGGGGTTCTGAAGCTTTCTTT
CASSLTRPDRGGSEAFF
>NA|NA|TRBJ2-1|TRBV29-1
TGCAGCGTCGGCGTCACTAACTCCAATGAGCAGTTCTTC
CSVGVTNSNEQFF